The 17 T cell receptor beta chains below all came from one sample that was sequenced in a study of cytomegalovirus exposure and HLA in healthy donors. Vbeta (60) and Jbeta (13) primers were used in the PCR. The data were produced by immunoSEQ multiplex PCR, yet TCRdb's version contains in-frame clones alone and is incomplete. The repertoire consists of about 140,000 clones, with 70% to 75% occurring once and the leading ten covering approximately 14%. The source material was PBMCs. These receptors were obtained from a human donor in good health.

This clone was seen a few times. The chain is built from TRBV9 and TRBJ2-1, with 8 bases matching TRBD2. From germline, CDR1 is SGDLS and CDR2 YYNGEE. CDR3 length equals 18 residues. After removal of 3 bases from V and 8 bases from J, the junction contained 19 bases not matched to a gene. Here the CDR3 reads CASSDNNGGLGRLDEQFF. Here the CDR3 DNA reads TGTGCCAGCAGCGACAACAACGGGGGACTAGGGCGATTGGATGAGCAGTTCTTC. Full variable domain (remainder filled in from reference TRBV9 and TRBJ2-1): DSGVTQTPKHLITATGQRVTLRCSPRSGDLSVYWYQQSLDQGLQFLIQYYNGEERAKGNILERFSAQQFPDLHSELNLSSLELGDSALYFCASSDNNGGLGRLDEQFFGPGTRLTVL.

V and J are TRBV9 and TRBJ2-7, with unresolved D. Trimming pared 0 bases from V and 2 bases from J, leaving 6 bases between. This CDR3 has 13 residues. Germline CDR1 reads SGDLS; CDR2 reads YYNGEE. The CDR3 DNA is TGTGCCAGCAGCGTAGGGCCCCCCTACGAGCAGTACTTC. Translating it yields CASSVGPPYEQYF.

The chain has TRBV6-5 and TRBJ1-4, with 7 positions matching TRBD1. Germline assignment: CDR1 MNHEY and CDR2 SVGAGI. With 2 bases clipped from V and 3 bases from J, the junction kept 6 bases outside the gene matches. CDR3 length: 16 amino acids. The CDR3 DNA follows: TGTGCCAGCAGTTACGGACAGGTTCCCCCTAATGAAAAACTGTTTTTT. Translating gives CASSYGQVPPNEKLFF.

This clone appeared a single time. It is likely a read error, because the conserved phenylalanine at the end of the CDR3 is missing. V usage is TRBV2 and J usage is TRBJ1-2, with TRBD1 as a possible D gene (5 bases). Germline V gives CDR1 SNHLY, CDR2 FYNNEI. V was trimmed by 3 bases and J by 4 bases, leaving 9 bases between them. The CDR3 contains 13 residues. CDR3 residues: CASSEFDSYGYTL. The CDR3 DNA sequence: TGTGCCAGCAGTGAGTTTGACAGCTATGGCTACACCCTC.

The chain links TRBV30 to TRBJ1-5; D unresolved. Germline CDR1 is GTSNPN and CDR2 is SVGIG (reference sequence). The CDR3 has 13 amino acids. The germline V and J ends were trimmed by 2 bases and 2 bases, with 7 bases remaining between them. In DNA, the CDR3 is TGTGCCTGGAGTAAAGCGGGCAATCAGCCCCAGCATTTT. It codes for CAWSKAGNQPQHF.

The chain employs TRBV19 and TRBJ2-6; tentative D call: TRBD1 (5 bases). Per the germline V gene, CDR1 is LNHDA and CDR2 is SQIVND (reference sequence). The V and J ends lost 6 bases and 4 bases respectively, with 13 bases between them. This CDR3 has 15 amino acids. The CDR3: CASRTTGAGANVLTF. The DNA for the CDR3 is TGTGCCAGTAGAACAACAGGTGCGGGGGCCAACGTCCTGACTTTC.

The CDR3 DNA follows: TGTGCCAGCAGCCTTTCGTCGGGGGGCTTGTACGAGCAGTACTTC. It translates to CASSLSSGGLYEQYF. The chain has TRBV9 and TRBJ2-5; weak D call: TRBD2 (7 bases). The J call is uncertain, as TRBJ2-7 better fits the DNA end. The CDR3 is 15 amino acids. CDR1 is SGDLS and CDR2 is YYNGEE in the germline V gene.

This clone was seen a few times. The chain employs TRBV21-1 and TRBJ1-6; TRBD1 is the table's D call and was not checked against the DNA. TRBV21-1 is tagged as a pseudogene. This CDR3 contains 18 residues. The CDR3 nucleotides read TGTGCCAGCAGCAAAGGGCAGACAAGTCAACCCTATAATTCACCCCTCCACTTT. Residues: CASSKGQTSQPYNSPLHF.

The V and J genes are TRBV6-5 and TRBJ1-2; tentatively, D is TRBD1 (6 bases). The V end was cut by 5 bases, the J end by 4 bases, with 11 bases between. Germline CDR1 MNHEY, CDR2 SVGAGI. The CDR3 is made up of 13 amino acids. Here the CDR3 reads CASSDGRGYGYTF. CDR3 sequence (DNA): TGTGCCAGCAGTGACGGCAGGGGCTATGGCTACACCTTC.

V is TRBV6-1 and J is TRBJ2-7; 10 positions agree with TRBD1. Trimming removed 6 bases from V and 0 bases from J; junction bases left unmatched: 5. The CDR3 spans 15 residues. CDR1 MNHNS and CDR2 SASEGT come from the germline V gene. The DNA of the CDR3 is TGTGCCAGCAGGGCAGGGACAGGGGACTCCTACGAGCAGTACTTC. Protein product: CASRAGTGDSYEQYF.

The gene calls are TRBV5-1 and TRBJ2-1; 10 bases are a match to TRBD1. From germline, CDR1 is SGHRS and CDR2 YFSETQ. Trimming removed 0 bases from V and 3 bases from J; junction bases left unmatched: 0. This CDR3 has 15 residues. CDR3 in amino acids: CASSLGTGGYNEQFF. DNA for the CDR3: TGCGCCAGCAGCTTGGGGACAGGGGGCTACAATGAGCAGTTCTTC. The whole variable domain, remainder taken from reference TRBV5-1 and TRBJ2-1, is KAGVTQTPRYLIKTRGQQVTLSCSPISGHRSVSWYQQTPGQGLQFLFEYFSETQRNKGNFPGRFSGRQFSNSRSEMNVSTLELGDSALYLCASSLGTGGYNEQFFGPGTRLTVL.

This chain links TRBV15 with TRBJ1-2; a weak D match, TRBD1 (6 bases). CDR3 length equals 13 residues. Per the germline V gene, CDR1 is LNHNV and CDR2 is YYDKDF (reference sequence). V lost 0 bases to trimming and J lost 6 bases, with 8 bases between them. The DNA of the CDR3 is TGTGCCACCAGCAGAGAAGAGGGGGATGGCTACACCTTC. Translated: CATSREEGDGYTF.

The J gene is TRBJ2-6, the V gene TRBV9; TRBD1 matches 9 bases. After removal of 0 bases from V and 1 base from J, the junction contained 8 bases not matched to a gene. The germline CDR1 and CDR2 sequences are SGDLS and YYNGEE. The CDR3 sequence is 19 residues long. In nucleotides, the CDR3 is TGTGCCAGCAGCGTAGCTTGGGACAGGGAAAAGTCTGGGGCCAACGTCCTGACTTTC. Translating gives CASSVAWDREKSGANVLTF.

The V and J genes are TRBV10-3 and TRBJ2-2; the D gene is possibly TRBD1 (6 bases). Germline values: CDR1 ENHRY, CDR2 SYGVKD. V was trimmed by 11 bases and J by 6 bases, leaving 13 bases between them. This CDR3 is 12 amino acids long. As DNA, the CDR3 is TGTGCCCCCCCGCCAGGGGCCGGGGAGCTGTTTTTT. Protein product: CAPPPGAGELFF.

Regarding this clone: A junction end diverges from the germline sequence, so it may reflect a read error. The rearrangement uses TRBV7-7 and TRBJ2-5; the match to TRBD1 covers 9 bases. CDR1 and CDR2 from the germline V gene are SSHAT and FNYEAQ (reference sequence). The CDR3 extends over 15 amino acids. CDR3: CASSLGTGNEETQYF. The CDR3 bases are TGTGCTAGCAGCCTCGGGACAGGGAATGAAGAGACCCAGTACTTC.

This chain links TRBV10-1 with TRBJ2-1, with 8 bases that match TRBD2. The trim removed 3 bases at V and 1 base at J, leaving 5 bases unmatched. CDR3 length equals 16 residues. From germline, CDR1 is WNHNN and CDR2 SYGVQD (reference sequence). The CDR3 bases are TGCGCCAGCAGTGAATCGACTAGCGTGTCCTACAATGAGCAGTTCTTC. Residues: CASSESTSVSYNEQFF.

The chain is built from TRBV7-3 and TRBJ1-1; maybe TRBD1 (5 bases). Trimming removed 5 bases from V and 3 bases from J, with 16 bases in between. The CDR3 sequence is 15 residues long. Germline V lookup: CDR1 SGHTA, CDR2 FQGTGA. The CDR3 sequence: CASSARGGADTEAFF. As DNA, the CDR3 is TGTGCCAGCAGCGCTAGGGGAGGTGCGGACACTGAAGCTTTCTTT.